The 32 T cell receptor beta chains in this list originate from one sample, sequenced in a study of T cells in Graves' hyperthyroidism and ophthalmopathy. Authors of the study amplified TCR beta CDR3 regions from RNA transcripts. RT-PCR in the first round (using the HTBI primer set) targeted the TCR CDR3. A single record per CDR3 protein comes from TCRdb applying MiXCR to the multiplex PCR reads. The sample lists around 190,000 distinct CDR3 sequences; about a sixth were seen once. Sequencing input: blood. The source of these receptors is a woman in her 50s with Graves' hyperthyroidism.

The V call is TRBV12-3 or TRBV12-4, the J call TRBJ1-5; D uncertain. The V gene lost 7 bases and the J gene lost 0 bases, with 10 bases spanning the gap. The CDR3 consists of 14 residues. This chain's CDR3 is CASTGLTSNQPQHF. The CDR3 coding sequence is TGTGCCAGCACAGGCCTAACTAGCAATCAGCCCCAGCATTTT.

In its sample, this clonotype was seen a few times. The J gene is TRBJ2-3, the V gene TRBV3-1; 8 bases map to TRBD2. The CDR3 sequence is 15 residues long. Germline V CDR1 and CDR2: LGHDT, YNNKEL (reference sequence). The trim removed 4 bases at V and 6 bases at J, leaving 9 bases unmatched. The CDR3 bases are TGTGCCAGCAGCCTCCTAAGCGGGAGAGGTGATACGCAGTATTTT. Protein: CASSLLSGRGDTQYF.

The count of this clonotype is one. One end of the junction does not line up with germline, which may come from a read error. The CDR3 DNA is TGCGTCAGCAGTTCCGGCGGTAATTCACCCCTCCACTTT. It codes for CVSSSGGNSPLHF. The chain links TRBV6-4 to TRBJ1-6; D remains ambiguous. CDR1 and CDR2 from the germline V gene are MRHNA and SNTAGT. The CDR3 covers 13 residues.

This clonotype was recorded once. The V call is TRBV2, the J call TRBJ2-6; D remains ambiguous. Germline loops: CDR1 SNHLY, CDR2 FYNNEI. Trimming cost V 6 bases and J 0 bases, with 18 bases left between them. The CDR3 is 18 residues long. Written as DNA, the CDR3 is TGTGCCAGCAGGCCGAACACACCAATCCTCTCTGGGGCCAACGTCCTGACTTTC. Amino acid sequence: CASRPNTPILSGANVLTF.

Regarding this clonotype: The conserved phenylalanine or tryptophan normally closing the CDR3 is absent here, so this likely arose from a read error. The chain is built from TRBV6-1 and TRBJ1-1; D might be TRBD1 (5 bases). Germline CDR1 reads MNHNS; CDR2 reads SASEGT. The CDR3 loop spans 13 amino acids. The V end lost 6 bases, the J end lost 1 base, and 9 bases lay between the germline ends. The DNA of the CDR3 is TGTGCCAGCAGCCTCAGGGAGAACACTGAAGCTTTCCTT. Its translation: CASSLRENTEAFL.

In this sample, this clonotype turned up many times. The CDR3 protein is CASPQPPRGLNEQFF. The CDR3, as DNA: TGTGCCAGCCCACAACCCCCTCGGGGCCTTAATGAGCAGTTCTTC. The rearrangement uses TRBV11-3 and TRBJ2-1; the D gene could be TRBD1 or TRBD2 (5 bases each). The length of the CDR3 is 15 residues. Trimming removed 8 bases from V and 7 bases from J, with 21 bases in between. CDR1 and CDR2 (germline): SGHNT, YENEEA. The entire variable domain, with the rest obtained from reference TRBV11-3 and TRBJ2-1, is as follows: EAGVVQSPRYKIIEKKQPVAFWCNPISGHNTLYWYLQNLGQGPELLIRYENEEAVDDSQLPKDRFSAERLKGVDSTLKIQPAELGDSAVYLCASPQPPRGLNEQFFGPGTRLTVL.

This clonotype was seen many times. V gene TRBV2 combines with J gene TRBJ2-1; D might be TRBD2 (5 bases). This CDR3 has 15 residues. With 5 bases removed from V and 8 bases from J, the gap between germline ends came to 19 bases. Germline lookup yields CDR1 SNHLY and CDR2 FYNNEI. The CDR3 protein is CASSNILASGDEQFF. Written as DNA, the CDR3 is TGTGCCAGCAGTAATATTCTAGCTAGTGGAGATGAGCAGTTCTTC.

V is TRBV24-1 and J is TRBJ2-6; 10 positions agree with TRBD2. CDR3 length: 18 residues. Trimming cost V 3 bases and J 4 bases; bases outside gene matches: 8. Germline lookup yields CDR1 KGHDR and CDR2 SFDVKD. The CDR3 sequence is CATSDGGLAASGANVLTF. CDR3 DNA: TGTGCCACCAGTGATGGAGGACTAGCGGCATCCGGGGCCAACGTCCTGACTTTC.

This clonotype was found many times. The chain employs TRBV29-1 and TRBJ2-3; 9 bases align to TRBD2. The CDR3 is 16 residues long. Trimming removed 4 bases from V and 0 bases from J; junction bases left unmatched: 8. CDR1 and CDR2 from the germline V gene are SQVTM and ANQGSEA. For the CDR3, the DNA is TGCAGCGTTGGGGCTAGCGGGGCACCTAGCACAGATACGCAGTATTTT. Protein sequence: CSVGASGAPSTDTQYF.

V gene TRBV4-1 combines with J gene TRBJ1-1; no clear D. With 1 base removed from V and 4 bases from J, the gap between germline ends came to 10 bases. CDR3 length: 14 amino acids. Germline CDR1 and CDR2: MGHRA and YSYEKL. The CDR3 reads CASSQVSGITEAFF. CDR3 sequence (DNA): TGCGCCAGCAGCCAAGTATCGGGCATCACTGAAGCTTTCTTT.

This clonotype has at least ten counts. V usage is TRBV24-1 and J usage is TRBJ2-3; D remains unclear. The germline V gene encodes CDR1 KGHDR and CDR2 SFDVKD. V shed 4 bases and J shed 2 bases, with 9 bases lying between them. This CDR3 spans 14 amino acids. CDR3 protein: CATSDPRNTDTQYF. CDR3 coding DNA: TGTGCCACCAGTGACCCTCGGAACACAGATACGCAGTATTTT.

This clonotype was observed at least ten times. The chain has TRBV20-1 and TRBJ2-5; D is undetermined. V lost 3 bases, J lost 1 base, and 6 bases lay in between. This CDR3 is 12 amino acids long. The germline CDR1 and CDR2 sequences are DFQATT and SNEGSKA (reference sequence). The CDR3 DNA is TGCAGTGCTAGTGGATTCCAAGAGACCCAGTACTTC. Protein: CSASGFQETQYF.

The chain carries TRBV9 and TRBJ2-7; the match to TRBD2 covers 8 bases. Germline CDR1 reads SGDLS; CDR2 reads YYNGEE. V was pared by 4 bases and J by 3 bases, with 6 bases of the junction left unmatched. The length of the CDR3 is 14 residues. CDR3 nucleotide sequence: TGTGCCAGCAGCTCCACCGGGGGGGTCTACGAGCAGTACTTC. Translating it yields CASSSTGGVYEQYF. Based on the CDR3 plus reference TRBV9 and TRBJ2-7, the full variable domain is DSGVTQTPKHLITATGQRVTLRCSPRSGDLSVYWYQQSLDQGLQFLIQYYNGEERAKGNILERFSAQQFPDLHSELNLSSLELGDSALYFCASSSTGGVYEQYFGPGTRLTVT.

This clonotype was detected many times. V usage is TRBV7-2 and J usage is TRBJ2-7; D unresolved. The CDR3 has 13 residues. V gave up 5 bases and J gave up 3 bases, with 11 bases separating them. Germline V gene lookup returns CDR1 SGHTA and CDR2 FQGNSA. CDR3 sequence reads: CASSLGPVYEQYF. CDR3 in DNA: TGTGCCAGCAGCCTAGGACCGGTCTACGAGCAGTACTTC.

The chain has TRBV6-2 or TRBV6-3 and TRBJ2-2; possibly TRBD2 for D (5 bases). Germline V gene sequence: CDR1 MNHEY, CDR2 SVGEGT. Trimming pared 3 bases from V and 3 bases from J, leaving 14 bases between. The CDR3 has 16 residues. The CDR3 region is CASSYRRSLYTGELFF. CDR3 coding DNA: TGTGCCAGCAGTTATCGGAGGTCCTTATACACCGGGGAGCTGTTTTTT.

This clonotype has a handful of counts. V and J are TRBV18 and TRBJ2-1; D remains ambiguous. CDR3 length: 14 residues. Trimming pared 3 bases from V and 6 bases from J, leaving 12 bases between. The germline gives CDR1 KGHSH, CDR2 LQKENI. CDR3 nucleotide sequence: TGTGCCAGCTCACCTCCGTCTAAGGGCAATGAGCAGTTCTTC. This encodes CASSPPSKGNEQFF. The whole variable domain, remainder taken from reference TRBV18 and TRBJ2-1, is NAGVMQNPRHLVRRRGQEARLRCSPMKGHSHVYWYRQLPEEGLKFMVYLQKENIIDESGMPKERFSAEFPKEGPSILRIQQVVRGDSAAYFCASSPPSKGNEQFFGPGTRLTVL.

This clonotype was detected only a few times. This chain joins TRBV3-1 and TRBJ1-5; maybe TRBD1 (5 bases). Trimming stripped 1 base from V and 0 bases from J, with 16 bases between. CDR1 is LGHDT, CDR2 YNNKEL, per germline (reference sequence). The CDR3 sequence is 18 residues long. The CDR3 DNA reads TGTGCCAGCAGCCAAGGTCGGATGGGGGGGTATAGCAATCAGCCCCAGCATTTT. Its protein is CASSQGRMGGYSNQPQHF.

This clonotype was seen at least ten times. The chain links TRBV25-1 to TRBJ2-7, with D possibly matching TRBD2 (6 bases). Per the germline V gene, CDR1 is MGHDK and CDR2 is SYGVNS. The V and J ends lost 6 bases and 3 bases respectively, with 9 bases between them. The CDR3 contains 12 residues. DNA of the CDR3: TGTGCCAGCAGGGGGGACTTCTACGAGCAGTACTTC. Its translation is CASRGDFYEQYF.

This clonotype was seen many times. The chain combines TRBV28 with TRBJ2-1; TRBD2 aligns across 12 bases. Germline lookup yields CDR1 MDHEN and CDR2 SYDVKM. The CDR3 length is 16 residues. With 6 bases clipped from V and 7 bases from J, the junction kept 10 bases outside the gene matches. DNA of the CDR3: TGTGCCAGCAGCCTGGGGCCTAGCGGGAGGGCAAATGAGCAGTTCTTC. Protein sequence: CASSLGPSGRANEQFF.

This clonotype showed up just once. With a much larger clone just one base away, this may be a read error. CDR3 in amino acids: CASSDASGRYNEQFF. The CDR3 region has the DNA TGTGCCAGCAGTGACGCTAGCGGGAGATACAATGAGCAGTTCTTC. The rearrangement links TRBV25-1 to TRBJ2-1, with 10 bases that match TRBD2. V was clipped by 3 bases and J by 4 bases; unmatched bases: 3. This CDR3 comprises 15 residues. Germline lookup yields CDR1 MGHDK and CDR2 SYGVNS.

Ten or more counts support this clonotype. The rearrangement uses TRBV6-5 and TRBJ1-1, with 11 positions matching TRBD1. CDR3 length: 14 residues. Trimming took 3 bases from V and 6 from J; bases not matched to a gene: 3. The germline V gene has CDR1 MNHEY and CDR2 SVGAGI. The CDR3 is CASSYGQGAAEAFF. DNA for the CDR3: TGTGCCAGCAGTTATGGACAGGGGGCGGCTGAAGCTTTCTTT.

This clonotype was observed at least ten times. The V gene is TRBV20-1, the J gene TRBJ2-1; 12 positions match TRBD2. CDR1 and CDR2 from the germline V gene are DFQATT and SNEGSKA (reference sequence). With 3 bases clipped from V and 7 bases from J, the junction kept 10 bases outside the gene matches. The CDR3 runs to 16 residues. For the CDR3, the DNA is TGCAGTGCTAGCGATCGGGGGCTAGCGGGAGGGAATGAGCAGTTCTTC. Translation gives CSASDRGLAGGNEQFF.

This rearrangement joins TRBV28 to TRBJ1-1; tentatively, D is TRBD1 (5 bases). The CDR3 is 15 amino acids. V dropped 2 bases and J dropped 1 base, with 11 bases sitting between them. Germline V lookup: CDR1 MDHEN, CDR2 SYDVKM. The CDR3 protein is CASSLQGNTNTEAFF. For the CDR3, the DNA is TGTGCCAGCAGTTTACAGGGTAATACGAACACTGAAGCTTTCTTT.

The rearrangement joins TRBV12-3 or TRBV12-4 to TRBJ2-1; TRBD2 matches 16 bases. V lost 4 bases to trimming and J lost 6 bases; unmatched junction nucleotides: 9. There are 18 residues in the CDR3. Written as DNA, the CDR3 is TGTGCCAGCAGTTGGGCCGGGACTAGCGGGAGGGCCGTCAATGAGCAGTTCTTC. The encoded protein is CASSWAGTSGRAVNEQFF.

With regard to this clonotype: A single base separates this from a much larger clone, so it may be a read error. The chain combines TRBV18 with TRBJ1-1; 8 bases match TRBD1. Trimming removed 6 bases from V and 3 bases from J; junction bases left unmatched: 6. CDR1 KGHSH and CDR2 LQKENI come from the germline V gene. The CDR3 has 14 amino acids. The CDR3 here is CASSPGGLDTEAFF. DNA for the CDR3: TGTGCCAGCTCCCCAGGGGGCTTGGACACTGAAGCTTTCTTT.

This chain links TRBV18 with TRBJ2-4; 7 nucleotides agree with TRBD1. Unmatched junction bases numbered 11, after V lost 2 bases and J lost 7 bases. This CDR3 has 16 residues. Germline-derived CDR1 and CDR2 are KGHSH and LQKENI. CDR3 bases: TGTGCCAGCTCACCAACGACAGGGTCGGGGTGGAACATTCAGTACTTC. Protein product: CASSPTTGSGWNIQYF.

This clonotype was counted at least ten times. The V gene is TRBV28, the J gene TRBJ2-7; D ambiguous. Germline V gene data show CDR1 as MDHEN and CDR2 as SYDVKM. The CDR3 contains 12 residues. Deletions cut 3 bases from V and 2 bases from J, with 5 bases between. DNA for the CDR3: TGTGCCAGCAGTTTTGGAGCCTACGAGCAGTACTTC. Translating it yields CASSFGAYEQYF.

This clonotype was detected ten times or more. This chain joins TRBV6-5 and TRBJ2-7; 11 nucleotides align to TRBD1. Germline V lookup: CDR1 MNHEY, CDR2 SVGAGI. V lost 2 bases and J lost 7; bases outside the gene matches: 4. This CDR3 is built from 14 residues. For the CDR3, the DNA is TGTGCCAGCAGTTACGGGACAGGGGGTCGGGAGCAGTACTTC. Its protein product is CASSYGTGGREQYF.

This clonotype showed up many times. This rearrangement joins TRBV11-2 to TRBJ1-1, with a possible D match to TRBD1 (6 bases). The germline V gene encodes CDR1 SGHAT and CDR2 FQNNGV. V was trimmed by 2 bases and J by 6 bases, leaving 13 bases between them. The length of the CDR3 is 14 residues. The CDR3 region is CASSLRGTGSEAFF. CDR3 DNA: TGTGCCAGCAGCTTAAGAGGTACAGGGTCTGAAGCTTTCTTT.

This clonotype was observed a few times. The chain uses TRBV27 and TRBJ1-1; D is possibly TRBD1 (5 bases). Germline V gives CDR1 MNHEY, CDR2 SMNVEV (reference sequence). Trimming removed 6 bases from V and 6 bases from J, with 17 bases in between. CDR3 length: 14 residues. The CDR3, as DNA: TGTGCCAGCAGCTTTGGGGACTTGGGCGCTGAAGCTTTCTTT. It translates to CASSFGDLGAEAFF.

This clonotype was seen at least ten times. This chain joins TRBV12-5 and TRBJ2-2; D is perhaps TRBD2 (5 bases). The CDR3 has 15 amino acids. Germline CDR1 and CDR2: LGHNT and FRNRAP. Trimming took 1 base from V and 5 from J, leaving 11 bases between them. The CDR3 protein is CASGLARGPTGELFF. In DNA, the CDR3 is TGTGCTAGTGGTTTGGCAAGAGGGCCTACCGGGGAGCTGTTTTTT.

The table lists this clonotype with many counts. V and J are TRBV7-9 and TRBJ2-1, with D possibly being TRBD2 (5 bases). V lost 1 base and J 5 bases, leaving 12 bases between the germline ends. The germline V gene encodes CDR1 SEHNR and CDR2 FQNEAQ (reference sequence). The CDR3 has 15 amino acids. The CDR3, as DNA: TGTGCCAGCAGCTTAGTGAGTAGCGCCAACAATGAGCAGTTCTTC. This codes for CASSLVSSANNEQFF.